One TCR beta chain is described in this entry. Antigen unknown. The germline gives CDR1 MGHRA, CDR2 YSYEKL. The trim removed 0 bases at V and 1 base at J, leaving 5 bases unmatched. The CDR3 contains 18 residues. The data originate from a study of T cell responses to AZD1222 COVID-19 vaccine. The study, taken as a whole, reports: Reportedly, nearly half of unique spike TCRs recognized epitopes outside B.1.351/B.1.1.7 mutations.

Here immunoSEQ multiplex PCR was the method, and the copy in TCRdb shows in-frame clones only, minus some. Altogether around 50,000 clones are present, around 86% being singletons, with the ten largest covering around 7%. Here the sequenced sample was peripheral blood, taken 28 days after the second AZD1222 dose. V gene TRBV4-1 combines with J gene TRBJ2-2, with 10 nucleotides matching TRBD2. The sequence was obtained from an adult who received the AZD1222 COVID-19 vaccine. CDR3 bases: TGCGCCAGCAGCCAAGACCCTGGGACTAGCGAGAACACCGGGGAGCTGTTTTTT. Translation gives CASSQDPGTSENTGELFF.